This passage covers 32 T cell receptor beta chains from one sample sequenced in a study of CD8 T cells in ankylosing spondylitis. TCRdb passed the 5' RACE reads through MiXCR, listing each CDR3 protein once. The data hold 500,000 or so distinct CDR3 sequences, with about 5.4% observed a single time. These TCRs' antigens remain unknown. Study-level results: Characteristic, it appeared, of ankylosing spondylitis blood was a TCR beta motif of about eight highly homologous variants.

The sequenced sample consisted of blood, either unsorted or a sorted T cell fraction (not recorded which). Receptor source: a male donor with ankylosing spondylitis.

This clonotype was seen many times. The chain employs TRBV27 and TRBJ2-6; D is undetermined. Germline CDR1 and CDR2: MNHEY and SMNVEV (reference sequence). This CDR3 spans 15 amino acids. Trimming removed 5 bases at V and 1 base at J, with 9 bases between. The DNA for the CDR3 is TGTGCCAGCAGTGTGACGGCTTCTGGGGCCAACGTCCTGACTTTC. This gives the protein CASSVTASGANVLTF.

In this sample, this clonotype turned up a few times. This chain uses TRBV7-2 with TRBJ2-7; tentatively, D is TRBD2 (5 bases). The CDR3 is made up of 14 amino acids. The V and J ends lost 2 bases and 9 bases respectively, with 17 bases between them. The V gene's germline CDR1 is SGHTA and CDR2 FQGNSA. The CDR3 DNA reads as TGTGCCAGCAGCTTAAGTAGCGCCCGCGGGCGGCAGTACTTC. Protein: CASSLSSARGRQYF.

For this clonotype: A much bigger clone sits one base away, suggesting this may be a read error. The rearrangement joins TRBV20-1 to TRBJ2-7, with D possibly matching TRBD2 (5 bases). CDR3 length equals 14 residues. Germline lookup yields CDR1 DFQATT and CDR2 SNEGSKA (reference sequence). This CDR3 is CGARRGPGYYEQYF. CDR3 coding DNA: TGCGGTGCTAGACGCGGGCCGGGGTACTACGAGCAGTACTTC.

This clonotype turned up a few times. V and J are TRBV6-5 and TRBJ2-7; 9 positions agree with TRBD1. The V gene end was trimmed by 0 bases and the J gene end by 7 bases; junction bases not matched to a gene: 7. The CDR3 has 15 residues. The V gene's germline CDR1 is MNHEY and CDR2 SVGAGI. The CDR3 protein is CASSYSGTGFGEQYF. The DNA for the CDR3 is TGTGCCAGCAGTTACTCGGGGACAGGGTTCGGGGAGCAGTACTTC.

About this clonotype itself: A read error is likely, as this CDR3 ends without the conserved phenylalanine or tryptophan. The chain joins TRBV2 to TRBJ1-5; D uncertain. The CDR3 totals 13 residues. Germline loops: CDR1 SNHLY, CDR2 FYNNEI. The germline V and J ends were trimmed by 3 bases and 4 bases, with 7 bases remaining between them. CDR3 in amino acids: CASSDIRNQPQHL. CDR3 bases: TGTGCCAGCAGTGATATAAGAAATCAGCCCCAGCATCTT.

This clonotype was counted ten times or more. CDR3 protein: CASSLTLAVLSYEQYF. In DNA form, the CDR3 reads TGTGCCAGCAGTTTAACCTTAGCGGTCCTTTCCTACGAGCAGTACTTC. This chain uses TRBV6-2 or TRBV6-3 with TRBJ2-7, with TRBD2 as a possible D gene (6 bases). There are 16 residues in the CDR3. Trimming pared 4 bases from V and 1 base from J, leaving 17 bases between. Germline-derived CDR1 and CDR2 are MNHEY and SVGEGT.

This clonotype was seen many times. The chain joins TRBV4-2 to TRBJ1-1; the match to TRBD1 covers 11 bases. Germline CDR1 LGHNA, CDR2 YNFKEQ. CDR3 length: 18 amino acids. V gave up 3 bases and J gave up 0 bases; unmatched junction bases: 9. CDR3 DNA: TGTGCCAGCAGCCACTTCACCGGGACAGGGGGATTGAACACTGAAGCTTTCTTT. This sequence encodes CASSHFTGTGGLNTEAFF.

This clonotype was recorded at least ten times. The junction departs from the called germline gene at one end, perhaps through a read error. The rearrangement uses TRBV7-7 and TRBJ2-7; TRBD1 agrees at 8 bases. This CDR3 region has 13 residues. Germline CDR1 SSHAT, CDR2 FNYEAQ (reference sequence). As DNA, the CDR3 is TGTGCTAGCAGCTTAGGACAGGGTCGGGAGCAGTACTTC. Translation gives CASSLGQGREQYF.

This clonotype was seen at least ten times. The rearrangement joins TRBV6-5 to TRBJ1-2; TRBD1 agrees at 7 bases. CDR1 is MNHEY, CDR2 SVGAGI, per germline. V gave up 6 bases and J gave up 12 bases; unmatched junction bases: 13. The CDR3 covers 13 residues. The DNA for the CDR3 is TGTGCCAGCAGCTACGGTGGCAGGGGGAAGGACACCTTC. This codes for CASSYGGRGKDTF.

This chain connects TRBV19 to TRBJ2-7, with 7 bases lining up with TRBD1. The CDR3 runs 14 residues. Germline V gene data show CDR1 as LNHDA and CDR2 as SQIVND (reference sequence). J was trimmed by 5 bases and V by 1 base; bases with no gene match: 5. CDR3 nucleotide sequence: TGTGCCAGTAGTATAGCCGGACAGGTCCACGAGCAGTACTTC. Residues: CASSIAGQVHEQYF.

This clonotype was seen at least ten times. The chain has TRBV7-2 and TRBJ1-2; TRBD1 agrees at 11 bases. The CDR3 runs to 15 residues. Per the germline V gene, CDR1 is SGHTA and CDR2 is FQGNSA. Trimming removed 0 bases from V and 7 bases from J; junction bases left unmatched: 4. The CDR3 DNA is TGTGCCAGCAGCTTAGCCGGGGACAGGGGGTCTGGCTACACCTTC. Translating it yields CASSLAGDRGSGYTF. The full variable domain, with the rest looked up from reference TRBV7-2 and TRBJ1-2, is GAGVSQSPSNKVTEKGKDVELRCDPISGHTALYWYRQSLGQGLEFLIYFQGNSAPDKSGLPSDRFSAERTGGSVSTLTIQRTQQEDSAVYLCASSLAGDRGSGYTFGSGTRLTVV.

This clonotype was seen more than once but under ten times. The V gene is TRBV21-1, the J gene TRBJ2-6; the D segment call TRBD1 is taken from the table without a DNA check. TRBV21-1 is a pseudogene segment. The CDR3 is 17 amino acids. The CDR3 DNA follows: TGTGCCAGCAGCAAGGGACCGGGAAGTTCTGGGGCCAACGTCCTGACTTTC. It codes for CASSKGPGSSGANVLTF.

The table lists this clonotype with many counts. V and J are TRBV7-2 and TRBJ2-1, with D uncertain. Germline V gives CDR1 SGHTA, CDR2 FQGNSA. Trimming shortened V by 2 bases and J by 7 bases, and 6 bases separated the two germline ends. The CDR3 runs 12 residues. For the CDR3, the DNA is TGTGCCAGCAGCTTATCTCGAAATGAGCAGTTCTTC. Translating it yields CASSLSRNEQFF. The entire variable domain, with the rest obtained from reference TRBV7-2 and TRBJ2-1, is as follows: GAGVSQSPSNKVTEKGKDVELRCDPISGHTALYWYRQSLGQGLEFLIYFQGNSAPDKSGLPSDRFSAERTGGSVSTLTIQRTQQEDSAVYLCASSLSRNEQFFGPGTRLTVL.

This clonotype showed up many times. This rearrangement joins TRBV7-2 to TRBJ1-2; D is possibly TRBD1 (6 bases). Germline-derived CDR1 and CDR2 are SGHTA and FQGNSA. Trimming took off 5 bases at V and 3 bases at J, with 7 bases between the two ends. This CDR3 is built from 12 residues. CDR3 DNA sequence: TGTGCCAGCAGCCAGGGGCACTATGGCTACACCTTC. Its translation is CASSQGHYGYTF.

This clonotype was seen ten or more times. This chain joins TRBV27 and TRBJ1-1, with D possibly matching TRBD1 (6 bases). The CDR3 is made up of 15 amino acids. V was trimmed by 0 bases and J by 1 base, leaving 9 bases between them. Germline CDR1 reads MNHEY; CDR2 reads SMNVEV (reference sequence). CDR3 region: CASSLSRGRNTEAFF. CDR3 DNA sequence: TGTGCCAGCAGTTTATCCAGGGGCCGGAACACTGAAGCTTTCTTT.

To note about this clonotype: This may arise from a read error, as a much more abundant clone is one base away. The chain joins TRBV7-6 to TRBJ2-3; TRBD2 matches 7 bases. Unmatched junction bases numbered 17, after V lost 6 bases and J lost 8 bases. The CDR3 extends over 16 amino acids. CDR1 SGHVS and CDR2 FNYEAQ come from the germline V gene. In nucleotides, the CDR3 is TGTGCCAGCAGACTCTGGGGGGGGGTAATCTACGGTACGCAGTATTTT. Its translation is CASRLWGGVIYGTQYF.

The chain has TRBV5-1 and TRBJ2-7; D remains unclear. In germline, CDR1 is SGHRS, CDR2 YFSETQ. The CDR3 consists of 14 residues. Trimming took off 7 bases at V and 1 base at J, with 15 bases between the two ends. The CDR3 DNA follows: TGCGCCAGCCGGGCAATAGGGCCTTCCTACGAGCAGTACTTC. This gives the protein CASRAIGPSYEQYF. The full variable domain, in which reference TRBV5-1 and TRBJ2-7 provide the parts outside the CDR3, is KAGVTQTPRYLIKTRGQQVTLSCSPISGHRSVSWYQQTPGQGLQFLFEYFSETQRNKGNFPGRFSGRQFSNSRSEMNVSTLELGDSALYLCASRAIGPSYEQYFGPGTRLTVT.

This clonotype has ten or more counts. The rearrangement joins TRBV7-9 to TRBJ1-1, with 9 bases matching TRBD1. V was pared by 4 bases and J by 5 bases, with 11 bases of the junction left unmatched. The length of the CDR3 is 16 residues. CDR1 is SEHNR and CDR2 is FQNEAQ in the germline V gene (reference sequence). The CDR3 loop reads CASSSYRGRGRTEAFF. The CDR3 bases are TGTGCCAGCAGCTCGTACAGGGGGCGAGGGAGAACTGAAGCTTTCTTT. The full variable domain, with the rest looked up from reference TRBV7-9 and TRBJ1-1, is DTGVSQNPRHKITKRGQNVTFRCDPISEHNRLYWYRQTLGQGPEFLTYFQNEAQLEKSRLLSDRFSAERPKGSFSTLEIQRTEQGDSAMYLCASSSYRGRGRTEAFFGQGTRLTVV.

The chain joins TRBV7-2 to TRBJ2-3; 9 nucleotides match TRBD1. Germline values: CDR1 SGHTA, CDR2 FQGNSA. The CDR3 has 17 amino acids. Trimming cost V 6 bases and J 1 base; bases outside gene matches: 11. The CDR3: CASSPNSRDRGTDTQYF. The DNA for the CDR3 is TGTGCCAGCAGTCCTAACTCCCGGGACAGGGGCACAGATACGCAGTATTTT.

This clonotype was counted at least ten times. This chain links TRBV20-1 with TRBJ1-5; D not resolved. The ends were cut back, 0 bases at V and 5 bases at J, with 8 bases in the middle. This CDR3 contains 13 residues. From germline, CDR1 is DFQATT and CDR2 SNEGSKA (reference sequence). CDR3 sequence: CSARDGTYQPQHF. The DNA of the CDR3 is TGCAGTGCTAGAGATGGCACCTATCAGCCCCAGCATTTT.

This clonotype was seen at least ten times. V is TRBV25-1 and J is TRBJ2-1; D remains unclear. The ends were cut back, 3 bases at V and 2 bases at J, with 8 bases in the middle. The CDR3 extends over 14 amino acids. Germline lookup yields CDR1 MGHDK and CDR2 SYGVNS. The CDR3 region has the DNA TGTGCCAGCAGTGATCAGAACACCTACAATGAGCAGTTCTTC. Translated, it gives CASSDQNTYNEQFF.

This clonotype has more than one count but fewer than ten. The V and J genes are TRBV20-1 and TRBJ2-5, with 10 bases fitting TRBD2. The CDR3 spans 18 residues. Losses at the gene ends were 1 base for V and 1 base for J; bases not matched to a gene: 12. Germline V gives CDR1 DFQATT, CDR2 SNEGSKA (reference sequence). The CDR3 nucleotides read TGCAGTGCTAGAGCCAGCGGGGGGGCCTACCTCTTCCAAGAGACCCAGTACTTC. This translates into CSARASGGAYLFQETQYF.

The chain carries TRBV5-1 and TRBJ2-1; 7 bases map to TRBD2. The CDR3 loop spans 15 amino acids. The V gene end was trimmed by 0 bases and the J gene end by 9 bases; junction bases not matched to a gene: 9. Per the germline V gene, CDR1 is SGHRS and CDR2 is YFSETQ. DNA of the CDR3: TGCGCCAGCAGCTTGGGTCCGCGGGGGATAAGTGAGCAGTTCTTC. Protein sequence: CASSLGPRGISEQFF.

This clonotype was detected ten times or more. The V and J genes are TRBV7-2 and TRBJ2-2; 7 nucleotides align to TRBD2. Germline V lookup: CDR1 SGHTA, CDR2 FQGNSA. Trimming removed 0 bases from V and 4 bases from J; junction bases left unmatched: 2. There are 15 residues in the CDR3. The CDR3 region is CASSLAGTTTGELFF. The CDR3 DNA follows: TGTGCCAGCAGCTTAGCAGGGACTACCACCGGGGAGCTGTTTTTT.

This clonotype occurred many times. This sequence joins TRBV20-1 and TRBJ2-3; D is unresolved. The CDR3 covers 12 residues. V lost 3 bases, J lost 6 bases, and 10 bases lay in between. Germline V gives CDR1 DFQATT, CDR2 SNEGSKA (reference sequence). CDR3 DNA sequence: TGCAGTGCTAGTTCAATGTGGGATACGCAGTATTTT. It is translated as CSASSMWDTQYF.

Ten or more counts support this clonotype. V and J are TRBV7-9 and TRBJ2-3; no clear D gene. The CDR3 runs to 13 residues. Trimming shortened V by 1 base and J by 5 bases, and 7 bases separated the two germline ends. From germline, CDR1 is SEHNR and CDR2 FQNEAQ (reference sequence). CDR3 coding DNA: TGTGCCAGCAGCTTAGATTCGGGAGATACGCAGTATTTT. Translation gives CASSLDSGDTQYF.

In its sample, this clonotype was seen a few times. The gene calls are TRBV6-5 and TRBJ2-1, with D tentatively TRBD2 (6 bases). This CDR3 has 13 amino acids. V was cut by 2 bases and J by 7 bases, with 9 bases left in between. Germline V gene lookup returns CDR1 MNHEY and CDR2 SVGAGI. The CDR3 is CASSYAGGNEQFF. CDR3 sequence (DNA): TGTGCCAGCAGTTACGCCGGAGGGAATGAGCAGTTCTTC.

This clonotype was recorded many times. The chain recombines TRBV20-1 with TRBJ1-5; D is unresolved. The V gene's germline CDR1 is DFQATT and CDR2 SNEGSKA (reference sequence). This CDR3 is 16 amino acids long. Trimming pared 3 bases from V and 3 bases from J, leaving 18 bases between. The CDR3 spells CSASQLDPAYNQPQHF. DNA for the CDR3: TGCAGTGCTAGTCAACTCGACCCAGCTTACAATCAGCCCCAGCATTTT.

The table lists this clonotype with a few counts. The rearrangement joins TRBV14 to TRBJ2-1, with D perhaps TRBD2 (5 bases). The CDR3 sequence is 15 residues long. V shed 2 bases and J shed 3 bases, with 11 bases lying between them. Germline lookup yields CDR1 SGHDN and CDR2 FVKESK. For the CDR3, the DNA is TGTGCCAGCAGCCAATATGCCGCGGGCTACAATGAGCAGTTCTTC. The encoded protein is CASSQYAAGYNEQFF.

This clonotype has a count of ten or more. The genes are TRBV20-1 and TRBJ2-1, with D unresolved. The CDR3 totals 13 residues. V shed 6 bases and J shed 4 bases, with 13 bases lying between them. The germline gives CDR1 DFQATT, CDR2 SNEGSKA (reference sequence). The CDR3 DNA reads as TGCAGTGCCGTCCGAAGTGTATACAATGAGCAGTTCTTC. As protein: CSAVRSVYNEQFF.

J is TRBJ1-5 and V is TRBV6-2 or TRBV6-3, with TRBD1 as a possible D gene (5 bases). CDR3 length: 17 residues. Trimming took off 0 bases at V and 7 bases at J, with 19 bases between the two ends. Germline CDR1 MNHEY, CDR2 SVGEGT. CDR3 bases: TGTGCCAGCAGTTACTCGAGTAGGGGATTTGGGTCCCAGCCCCAGCATTTT. Translated: CASSYSSRGFGSQPQHF.

This clonotype was seen only a few times. The chain has TRBV5-1 and TRBJ2-1; 7 bases agree with TRBD1. Germline V gives CDR1 SGHRS, CDR2 YFSETQ. The CDR3 has 15 amino acids. The V segment lost 0 bases and the J segment 4 bases; nucleotides outside the gene matches: 4. The CDR3 DNA is TGCGCCAGCAGCTTGGAGGGGGCCGGATACAATGAGCAGTTCTTC. Protein: CASSLEGAGYNEQFF.